The 6 T cell receptor beta chains listed next were all sequenced from one sample in a study of CXCR3-negative and CXCR3-positive naive CD8 T cells. Study findings and constraints: TRB CDR3 hydrophobicity was greater in CXCR3-positive naive cells than in CXCR3-negative naive cells.

The authors made the TRB cDNA libraries by 5' RACE using UMI labels. With the 5' RACE reads reprocessed, TCRdb shows one record per CDR3 protein and no DNA. The sample has 140,000 to 150,000 distinct CDR3 sequences. No antigen has been identified for these receptors. The sequencing input was naive CXCR3+ CD8+ T cells from blood. Subset here: CD45RO-CCR7+CD27+CD95- naive CD8+ T cells expressing CXCR3 (TNR3+). These receptors were obtained from a human donor in good health. Some clones in this sample may be carry-over from other donors' samples.

This chain uses TRBV7-3 with TRBJ2-5; TCRdb returns TRBD2, unconfirmable since there is no DNA. Per the germline V gene, CDR1 is SGHTA and CDR2 is FQGTGA. The length of the CDR3 is 15 residues. The CDR3 reads CASSLGGGAVETQYF.

The chain recombines TRBV7-6 with TRBJ2-2. This CDR3 spans 13 amino acids. CDR1 and CDR2 (germline): SGHVS, FNYEAQ. The CDR3 protein is CASRFQDTGELFF.

The chain combines TRBV12-3 or TRBV12-4 with TRBJ2-6; TCRdb reports TRBD1, a call that lacks DNA to check it against. CDR3 length: 16 amino acids. CDR3 protein: CAGSLPDRAGANVLTF.

The rearrangement uses TRBV29-1 and TRBJ1-1; the D call of TRBD1 rests on TCRdb alone, since no DNA is present to check it. The CDR3 is 12 residues long. Germline loops: CDR1 SQVTM, CDR2 ANQGSEA. This CDR3 reads CSGRQGTDEAFF. Supplemented by reference TRBV29-1 and TRBJ1-1, the full variable domain reads SAVISQKPSRDICQRGTSLTIQCQVDSQVTMMFWYRQQPGQSLTLIATANQGSEATYESGFVIDKFPISRPNLTFSTLTVSNMSPEDSSIYLCSGRQGTDEAFFGQGTRLTVV.

The chain links TRBV6-6 to TRBJ2-7; lacking DNA, the TRBD1 call made by TCRdb goes unchecked. There are 15 residues in the CDR3. Germline values: CDR1 MNHNY, CDR2 SVGAGI (reference sequence). The CDR3 is CASSFGQGVLYEQYF.

CDR3 protein: CASSFRTSGIADTQYF. The chain recombines TRBV5-1 with TRBJ2-3; TCRdb reports TRBD2, a call that lacks DNA to check it against. Germline CDR1 reads SGHRS; CDR2 reads YFSETQ. CDR3 size: 16 residues.